Listed below are T cell receptor beta chains from one sample, sequenced in a study of identical twins. Each CDR3 protein is one row after TCRdb ran MiXCR on the 5' RACE reads. This sample has around 1.7 million distinct CDR3 sequences; around 29% occur once, and the top ten carry under 0.35%. Sequencing was carried out using cord blood. The receptors were gathered from a newborn girl in good health. CDR3s include the opening cysteine and the closing phenylalanine or tryptophan. The D gene is left open where the match is weak. The listing skips clone size in some rows; elsewhere it reads once, few, many or a size class.

j_gene: TRBJ2-3; v_gene: TRBV3-1; d_gene: TRBD2; abundance: -; CDR3nt: TGTGCCAGCAGCAGTCCCAGCGGGAGTCTGAGCACAGATACGCAGTATTTT; CDR3aa: CASSSPSGSLSTDTQYF
j_gene: TRBJ1-2; v_gene: TRBV11-1; d_gene: -; abundance: many; CDR3nt: TGTGCCAGCAGCTTCGGGGGAGTCGGCTATGGCTACACCTTC; CDR3aa: CASSFGGVGYGYTF
j_gene: TRBJ2-5; v_gene: TRBV20-1; d_gene: -; abundance: -; CDR3nt: TGCAGTGCTAGAGATAGGTTACAAGAGACCCAGTACTTC; CDR3aa: CSARDRLQETQYF
j_gene: TRBJ1-1; v_gene: TRBV5-8; d_gene: -; abundance: -; CDR3nt: TGTGCCAGCAGCTTCCACCGACGCACTGAAGCTTTCTTT; CDR3aa: CASSFHRRTEAFF
j_gene: TRBJ1-4; v_gene: TRBV28; d_gene: -; abundance: few; CDR3nt: TGTGCCAGCAGTTCGAGGGGACGTGAAAAACTGTTTTTT; CDR3aa: CASSSRGREKLFF
j_gene: TRBJ2-3; v_gene: TRBV27; d_gene: -; abundance: few; CDR3nt: TGTGCCAGCAGTCCCCTCAGGGTTTCTTGGGTAGATACGCAGTATTTT; CDR3aa: CASSPLRVSWVDTQYF
j_gene: TRBJ1-2; v_gene: TRBV3-1; d_gene: -; abundance: few; CDR3nt: TGTGCCAGCAGCCTCCAGGGAACCAACGGCTACACCTTC; CDR3aa: CASSLQGTNGYTF
j_gene: TRBJ2-7; v_gene: TRBV7-9; d_gene: -; abundance: few; CDR3nt: TGTGCCAGCAGCTTTAGCCAACCTTTCTCCTACGAGCAGTACTTC; CDR3aa: CASSFSQPFSYEQYF
j_gene: TRBJ1-6; v_gene: TRBV20-1; d_gene: -; abundance: -; CDR3nt: TGCAGTGCTAGAGATCTGAATTCACCCCTCCACTTT; CDR3aa: CSARDLNSPLHF
j_gene: TRBJ1-5; v_gene: TRBV5-1; d_gene: TRBD1; abundance: -; CDR3nt: TGCGCCAGCGAATCAGGGGGCGCGAGCAATCAGCCCCAGCATTTT; CDR3aa: CASESGGASNQPQHF
j_gene: TRBJ2-3; v_gene: TRBV10-3; d_gene: -; abundance: few; CDR3nt: TGTGCCATCAGGGGGGAAGGCACAGATACGCAGTATTTT; CDR3aa: CAIRGEGTDTQYF
j_gene: TRBJ2-1; v_gene: TRBV19; d_gene: TRBD2; abundance: few; CDR3nt: TGTGCCAGTAAGTCTAGCGGATACAATGAGCAGTTCTTC; CDR3aa: CASKSSGYNEQFF
j_gene: TRBJ2-3; v_gene: TRBV2; d_gene: TRBD2; abundance: -; CDR3nt: TGTGCCAGCGGCACAGGGGGACTAGCGGGTAGTTCTAGCACAGATACGCAGTATTTT; CDR3aa: CASGTGGLAGSSSTDTQYF
j_gene: TRBJ2-3; v_gene: TRBV24-1; d_gene: -; abundance: few; CDR3nt: TGTGCCACCCATCCCGGGGCAGGGTATGCAGATACGCAGTATTTT; CDR3aa: CATHPGAGYADTQYF
j_gene: TRBJ2-1; v_gene: TRBV27; d_gene: TRBD1; abundance: -; CDR3nt: TGTGCCAGCAGTTCGGGACAGGGGGGGGCCAATGAGCAGTTCTTC; CDR3aa: CASSSGQGGANEQFF
j_gene: TRBJ2-7; v_gene: TRBV11-2; d_gene: -; abundance: many; CDR3nt: TGTGCCAGCAGCTTTCTCCGAGACAGTTCCTACGAGCAGTACTTC; CDR3aa: CASSFLRDSSYEQYF
j_gene: TRBJ2-5; v_gene: TRBV11-2; d_gene: TRBD2; abundance: few; CDR3nt: TGTGCCAGCAGTCCGACGACACGAGCGGGGGGGTATTTTGGCTCAAAAGAGACCCAGTACTTC; CDR3aa: CASSPTTRAGGYFGSKETQYF
j_gene: TRBJ2-5; v_gene: TRBV2; d_gene: TRBD1; abundance: -; CDR3nt: TGTGCCAGCAGCTTCGGACAGGGGGCGTTAAAGACCCAGTACTTC; CDR3aa: CASSFGQGALKTQYF
j_gene: TRBJ2-7; v_gene: TRBV6-2/TRBV6-3; d_gene: TRBD1; abundance: few; CDR3nt: TGTGCCAGCAGTCGCTGGACAGGGAGGAGCGACGAGCAGTACTTC; CDR3aa: CASSRWTGRSDEQYF
j_gene: TRBJ1-2; v_gene: TRBV28; d_gene: TRBD1; abundance: -; CDR3nt: TGTGCCAGCAGTTTACCCCCGGGAGGGGGCGGCTACACCTTC; CDR3aa: CASSLPPGGGGYTF
j_gene: TRBJ1-2; v_gene: TRBV10-3; d_gene: -; abundance: -; CDR3nt: TGTGCCATCAGTGAGCGGTGGGGCCTACGAACCGGGCCCAACTATGGCTACACCTTC; CDR3aa: CAISERWGLRTGPNYGYTF
j_gene: TRBJ2-5; v_gene: TRBV5-1; d_gene: TRBD2; abundance: -; CDR3nt: TGCGCCAGCAGCTTGAGGGTTAGCGGGAGGTCTCGCACCTACAATGAGCAGTACTTC; CDR3aa: CASSLRVSGRSRTYNEQYF
j_gene: TRBJ2-3; v_gene: TRBV20-1; d_gene: -; abundance: few; CDR3nt: TGCAGTGCTAGTAAAATGCGGTCGGCCAGGACAGATACGCAGTATTTT; CDR3aa: CSASKMRSARTDTQYF
j_gene: TRBJ2-1; v_gene: TRBV28; d_gene: TRBD2; abundance: -; CDR3nt: TGTGCCAGCAGTTTCCGCAAACTAGCGGGGAATTACAATGAGCAGTTCTTC; CDR3aa: CASSFRKLAGNYNEQFF
j_gene: TRBJ2-1; v_gene: TRBV19; d_gene: TRBD2; abundance: once; CDR3nt: TGTGCCAGTAGTACCCTAGCGGGAGGCACCAATGAGCAGTTCTTC; CDR3aa: CASSTLAGGTNEQFF